These T cell receptor beta chains were read from a single sample in a study of blood T cell repertoires in COVID-19. Data came from immunoSEQ multiplex PCR; TCRdb stores just in-frame clones and leaves some out. The sample consists of roughly 55,000 clones, around 87% of them appearing once. The specimen sequenced was peripheral blood. These receptors all come from a man aged 55 to 69 with active or convalescent COVID-19. Both conserved end residues are part of each CDR3. The D gene is left open where the match is weak. The size field is filled for only some rows; it gives once, few, many or a size class.

NA	TRBJ1-5	NA	TRBV12-3/TRBV12-4	CASSSRENQPQHF	TGTGCCAGCAGTTCTAGGGAGAATCAGCCCCAGCATTTT
NA	TRBJ1-1	TRBD1	TRBV3-1/TRBV3-2	CASRQTGSGTEAFF	TGTGCCAGCAGACAGACAGGGTCAGGCACTGAAGCTTTCTTT
NA	TRBJ1-5	NA	TRBV28	CASSPTRAINQPQHF	TGTGCCAGCAGCCCGACCAGGGCGATTAATCAGCCCCAGCATTTT
NA	TRBJ1-3	NA	TRBV4-2	CASSQDFHSGNTIYF	TGTGCCAGCAGCCAAGATTTTCACTCTGGAAACACCATATATTTT
NA	TRBJ1-1	TRBD1	TRBV4-1	CASSRDGTGPNLETEAFF	TGCGCCAGCAGCCGGGATGGGACAGGGCCCAACCTTGAGACTGAAGCTTTCTTT
once	TRBJ1-3	NA	TRBV15	CATSGSGNTIYF	TGTGCCACCAGCGGCAGTGGAAACACCATATATTTT
NA	TRBJ2-3	NA	TRBV4-3	CASSRGTRGSSSDTQYF	TGCGCCAGCAGCCGAGGAACTAGGGGGTCTAGCTCGGATACGCAGTATTTT
NA	TRBJ1-5	NA	TRBV7-9	CASSPRVNQPQHF	TGTGCCAGCAGCCCTCGGGTTAATCAGCCCCAGCATTTT
NA	TRBJ1-1	NA	TRBV7-2	CASSLDRQRARAFF	TGTGCCAGCAGCTTAGATCGGCAGCGGGCACGAGCTTTCTTT
once	TRBJ2-3	TRBD2	TRBV7-3	CASSLSGGRADTQYF	TGTGCCAGCAGCCTAAGTGGGGGGAGGGCAGATACGCAGTATTTT
NA	TRBJ2-7	TRBD2	TRBV2	CASKFLAGVGYEQYF	TGTGCCAGCAAATTTCTAGCGGGAGTGGGCTACGAGCAGTACTTC
NA	TRBJ2-2	NA	TRBV7-9	CASSYGGGRELFF	TGTGCCAGCAGCTACGGGGGAGGCAGGGAGCTGTTTTTT
NA	TRBJ2-7	TRBD2	TRBV18	CASSPLPAGGLYEQYF	TGTGCCAGCTCACCACTTCCAGCGGGAGGCCTCTACGAGCAGTACTTC
NA	TRBJ2-7	NA	TRBV7-3	CASSLSGGPSYEQYF	TGTGCCAGCAGCTTAAGCGGGGGCCCCTCCTACGAGCAGTACTTC
NA	TRBJ2-4	TRBD1	TRBV9	CASSATGGAKNIQYF	TGTGCCAGCAGCGCCACAGGGGGAGCCAAAAACATTCAGTACTTC
NA	TRBJ1-4	NA	TRBV5-1	CASSLESGGNEKLFF	TGCGCCAGCAGCTTGGAATCGGGGGGTAATGAAAAACTGTTTTTT
NA	TRBJ1-2	NA	TRBV6-1	CASSETGLGGGGYGYTF	TGTGCCAGCAGTGAAACCGGTCTAGGGGGAGGGGGCTATGGCTACACCTTC
NA	TRBJ1-6	NA	TRBV18	CASSQDSGNSPLHF	TGTGCCAGCTCCCAAGACTCGGGGAATTCACCCCTCCACTTT
once	TRBJ2-1	NA	TRBV29-1	CSARGVRTYGDEQFF	TGCAGCGCCCGAGGAGTTCGGACTTACGGGGATGAGCAGTTCTTC
NA	TRBJ1-1	NA	TRBV6-1	CASSDVVGTEAFF	TGTGCCAGCAGTGATGTCGTGGGCACGGAAGCTTTCTTT
NA	TRBJ1-6	NA	TRBV12-5	CASGLVTGLASPLHF	TGTGCTAGTGGTTTGGTAACAGGGCTAGCTTCACCCCTCCACTTT
NA	TRBJ2-1	TRBD2	TRBV19	CASSILAGGDNEQFF	TGTGCCAGTAGTATTCTAGCGGGAGGGGACAATGAGCAGTTCTTC
NA	TRBJ1-1	TRBD1	TRBV5-6	CASSLAGDRDRTGYTEAFF	TGTGCCAGCAGCTTGGCGGGGGATCGGGACAGGACAGGATACACTGAAGCTTTCTTT
NA	TRBJ2-3	TRBD2	TRBV9	CASSAPGLASASTDTQYF	TGTGCCAGCAGCGCACCGGGACTAGCGTCCGCTAGCACAGATACGCAGTATTTT
NA	TRBJ2-1	TRBD2	TRBV7-2	CASSSSSGAYNEQFF	TGTGCCAGCAGCTCGTCTAGCGGAGCTTACAATGAGCAGTTCTTC
NA	TRBJ1-5	NA	TRBV11-2	CASSLGLSQPQHF	TGTGCCAGCAGCTTAGGTTTGAGTCAGCCCCAGCATTTT
NA	TRBJ2-7	TRBD1	TRBV12-5	CASGLRTGYRQYF	TGTGCTAGTGGTTTGAGGACAGGTTACAGGCAGTACTTC
NA	TRBJ2-1	TRBD2	TRBV4-1	CASSLNLAGFNEQFF	TGCGCCAGCAGCCTAAATCTAGCGGGCTTCAATGAGCAGTTCTTC
NA	TRBJ1-6	NA	TRBV7-9	CASSLDSDYSPLHF	TGTGCCAGCAGCTTAGATAGCGATTATTCACCCCTCCACTTT
NA	TRBJ1-5	NA	TRBV3-1/TRBV3-2	CASSQGGAGLNQPQHF	TGTGCCAGCAGCCAAGGTGGTGCAGGGTTGAATCAGCCCCAGCATTTT
NA	TRBJ2-3	TRBD2	TRBV7-6	CASSFGTSGKDTQYF	TGTGCCAGCAGCTTCGGGACTAGCGGGAAAGATACGCAGTATTTT
NA	TRBJ2-7	TRBD2	TRBV5-8	CASGGVGSVEQYF	TGTGCCTCCGGGGGGGTCGGGAGTGTCGAGCAGTACTTC
NA	TRBJ2-3	NA	TRBV3-1/TRBV3-2	CASSQADTQYF	TGTGCCAGCAGCCAAGCGGATACGCAGTATTTT
NA	TRBJ1-3	TRBD1	TRBV25-1	CASAATGDSGNTIYF	TGTGCCAGCGCCGCGACAGGGGACTCTGGAAACACCATATATTTT
NA	TRBJ1-3	NA	TRBV5-1	CASSLVFGSGNTIYF	TGCGCCAGCAGCTTGGTTTTCGGGTCTGGAAACACCATATATTTT
NA	TRBJ2-3	NA	TRBV10-3	CAISDTGTDTQYF	TGTGCCATCAGTGATACAGGCACAGATACGCAGTATTTT
NA	TRBJ1-6	TRBD1	TRBV5-4	CASSPDRTPSPLHF	TGTGCCAGCAGTCCGGACAGGACTCCCTCACCCCTCCACTTT
NA	TRBJ1-1	NA	TRBV4-2	CASSQGRTANTEAFF	TGTGCCAGCAGCCAGGGTCGGACAGCGAACACTGAAGCTTTCTTT
NA	TRBJ1-4	NA	TRBV6-5	CASSYSTSSTNEKLFF	TGTGCCAGCAGTTACTCGACTTCGTCAACTAATGAAAAACTGTTTTTT
NA	TRBJ1-2	NA	TRBV18	CASSPPVANHYGYTF	TGTGCCAGCTCACCACCCGTGGCCAATCACTATGGCTACACCTTC
NA	TRBJ2-2	NA	TRBV5-1	CASSLGQRNTGELFF	TGCGCCAGCAGCTTGGGACAACGGAACACCGGGGAGCTGTTTTTT
few	TRBJ1-1	NA	TRBV2	CASRDDSFGTEAFF	TGTGCCAGCAGAGACGACAGCTTCGGGACTGAAGCTTTCTTT
NA	TRBJ1-4	TRBD1	TRBV10-3	CAISDTLQGANEKLFF	TGTGCCATCAGTGACACACTACAGGGGGCTAATGAAAAACTGTTTTTT
once	TRBJ1-5	NA	TRBV24-1	CATPIGGSQPQHF	TGTGCCACCCCCATTGGGGGGAGTCAGCCCCAGCATTTT
NA	TRBJ1-2	TRBD1	TRBV6-5	CASSYGGQGRNGYTF	TGTGCCAGCAGCTACGGGGGACAGGGAAGAAATGGCTACACCTTC
NA	TRBJ1-5	TRBD1	TRBV7-8	CASSLGQGVNQPQHF	TGTGCCAGCAGCTTGGGACAGGGAGTCAATCAGCCCCAGCATTTT
few	TRBJ2-1	TRBD2	TRBV7-2	CASSLDGGGKREQFF	TGTGCCAGCAGCTTAGACGGCGGGGGAAAAAGGGAGCAGTTCTTC
NA	TRBJ2-1	NA	TRBV27	CASRPRGNGEQFF	TGTGCCAGCAGGCCCAGGGGTAACGGTGAGCAGTTCTTC
NA	TRBJ1-1	NA	TRBV4-1	CASSQARGGEDFRAEAFF	TGCGCCAGCAGCCAAGCCAGAGGTGGGGAGGACTTTAGGGCTGAAGCTTTCTTT
NA	TRBJ2-7	TRBD2	TRBV29-1	CSVLQVASGRGAVFYEQYF	TGCAGCGTGTTACAGGTCGCTAGCGGGAGAGGGGCGGTCTTCTACGAGCAGTACTTC
few	TRBJ2-1	TRBD2	TRBV6-2/TRBV6-3	CASSTSSGTNEQFF	TGTGCCAGCAGTACCTCTAGCGGGACCAATGAGCAGTTCTTC
NA	TRBJ1-6	TRBD1	TRBV2	CASSARGLTLHF	TGTGCCAGCAGTGCCAGGGGGCTGACCCTCCACTTT
NA	TRBJ1-5	NA	TRBV7-8	CASSSVSGIFSNQPQHF	TGTGCCAGCAGCTCCGTTTCAGGGATATTCAGCAATCAGCCCCAGCATTTT
NA	TRBJ1-3	TRBD1	TRBV29-1	CSAETGVKGNTIYF	TGCAGCGCCGAAACAGGGGTTAAAGGAAACACCATATATTTT